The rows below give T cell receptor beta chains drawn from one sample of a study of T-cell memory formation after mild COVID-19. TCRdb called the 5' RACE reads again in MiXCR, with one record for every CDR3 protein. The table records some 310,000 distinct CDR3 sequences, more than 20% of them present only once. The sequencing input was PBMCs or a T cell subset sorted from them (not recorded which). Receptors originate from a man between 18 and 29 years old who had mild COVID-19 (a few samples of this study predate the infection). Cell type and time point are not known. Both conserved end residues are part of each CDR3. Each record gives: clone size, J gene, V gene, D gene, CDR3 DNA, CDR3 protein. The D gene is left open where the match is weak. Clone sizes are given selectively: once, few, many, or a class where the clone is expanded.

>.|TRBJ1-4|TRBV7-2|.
TGTGCCAGCAGCACAGGAGGTCCAGGAGAGGGTGAAAAACTGTTTTTT
CASSTGGPGEGEKLFF
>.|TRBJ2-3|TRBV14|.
TGTGCCAGCAGCCAACTGGACAGCACAGATACGCAGTATTTT
CASSQLDSTDTQYF
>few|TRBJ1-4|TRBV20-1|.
TGCAGTGCTAGACCCCCCCGAGGGAGTGGGAATGAAAAACTGTTTTTT
CSARPPRGSGNEKLFF
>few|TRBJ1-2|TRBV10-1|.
TGCGCCAGGGCCGGACCGAGGGGACGGGACTATGGCTACACCTTC
CARAGPRGRDYGYTF
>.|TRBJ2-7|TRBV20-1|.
TGCAGTGGCGCTCCGGGAAGGGCTTCCTACGAGCAGTACTTC
CSGAPGRASYEQYF
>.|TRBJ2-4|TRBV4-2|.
TGTGCCAGCAGCCAAGGCCTCGAGACAGGCAAAAACATTCAGTACTTC
CASSQGLETGKNIQYF
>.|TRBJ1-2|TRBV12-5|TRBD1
TGTGCTAGTGGTTTGGCGAAATCAGGGGGCTATGGCTACACCTTC
CASGLAKSGGYGYTF
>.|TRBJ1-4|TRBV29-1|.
TGCAGCGTTGAGGAGACAGGTGAAAAACTGTTTTTT
CSVEETGEKLFF
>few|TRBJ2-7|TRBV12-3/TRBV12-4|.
TGTGCCAGCAGTTTCGGTATGCTTTCTTCCTACGAGCAGTACTTC
CASSFGMLSSYEQYF
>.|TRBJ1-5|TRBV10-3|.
TGTGCCATCAGTGAGTCGAGAATTGGAGGCAATCAGCCCCAGCATTTT
CAISESRIGGNQPQHF
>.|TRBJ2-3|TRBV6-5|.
TGTGCCAGCAGCCAAAGTGGTACGCAGTATTTT
CASSQSGTQYF
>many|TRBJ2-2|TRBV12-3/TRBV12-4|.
TGTGCCAGCAGACGATTTAGGAACACCGGGGAGCTGTTTTTT
CASRRFRNTGELFF
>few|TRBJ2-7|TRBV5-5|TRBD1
TGTGCCAGCAGCCCACGACAGGGGGACTACGAGCAGTACTTC
CASSPRQGDYEQYF
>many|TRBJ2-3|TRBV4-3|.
TGCGCCAGCAGCCAAGATCCCGGCACAGATACGCAGTATTTT
CASSQDPGTDTQYF
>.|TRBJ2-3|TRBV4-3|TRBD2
TGCGCCAGCAGCCATGGCGGGGGGGCCCCAGATACGCAGTATTTT
CASSHGGGAPDTQYF
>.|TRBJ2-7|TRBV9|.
TGTGCCAGCAGCGTAGCTGGAGGGGGTTACGAGCAGTACTTC
CASSVAGGGYEQYF
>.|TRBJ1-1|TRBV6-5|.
TGTGCCAGCAGAATATCCCTCAGGGGTGAAGCTTTCTTT
CASRISLRGEAFF